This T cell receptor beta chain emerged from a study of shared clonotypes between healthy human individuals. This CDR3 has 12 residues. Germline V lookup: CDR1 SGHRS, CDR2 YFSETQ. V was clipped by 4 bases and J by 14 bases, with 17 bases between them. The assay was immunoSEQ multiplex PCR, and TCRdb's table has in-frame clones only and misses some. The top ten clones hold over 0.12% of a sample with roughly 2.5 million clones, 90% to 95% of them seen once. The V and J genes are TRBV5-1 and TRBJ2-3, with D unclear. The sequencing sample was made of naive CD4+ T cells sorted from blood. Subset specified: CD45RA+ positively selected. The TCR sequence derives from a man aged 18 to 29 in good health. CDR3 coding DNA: TGCGCCAGCAGCGTGGACCAAAACTCCCCGTATTTT. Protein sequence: CASSVDQNSPYF.